What follows are 28 T cell receptor beta chains derived from one specimen sequenced in a study of T cell responses to AZD1222 COVID-19 vaccine. The repertoire was sequenced with immunoSEQ multiplex PCR; TCRdb's copy has only in-frame clones and lacks some. The table includes 90,000 to 110,000 clones, more than 75% detected once. The sequenced sample was peripheral blood, obtained on day 0 of AZD1222 vaccination. These receptors all come from an adult in good health.

The chain is built from TRBV7-2 and TRBJ2-3; 7 bases are a match to TRBD2. V trimming: 5 bases; J trimming: 1 base; junction bases outside the gene matches: 9. From germline, CDR1 is SGHTA and CDR2 FQGNSA. The CDR3 length is 16 residues. DNA for the CDR3: TGTGCCAGCAGCCCCGTAGCGGGTTACCGCACAGATACGCAGTATTTT. Residues: CASSPVAGYRTDTQYF.

This clone was detected a few times. The chain combines TRBV5-5 with TRBJ1-4; possibly TRBD1 for D (5 bases). The CDR3 spans 17 residues. V lost 0 bases, J lost 3 bases, and 15 bases lay in between. Germline V gene sequence: CDR1 SGHKS, CDR2 YYEKEE (reference sequence). Here the CDR3 reads CASSLADSAIANEKLFF. CDR3 DNA sequence: TGTGCCAGCAGCTTGGCCGACAGCGCCATTGCTAATGAAAAACTGTTTTTT.

This clone was seen a single time. The chain links TRBV5-1 to TRBJ2-7, with D uncertain. Germline lookup yields CDR1 SGHRS and CDR2 YFSETQ. V was cut by 1 base and J by 6 bases, with 11 bases left in between. The CDR3 has 13 amino acids. CDR3 DNA sequence: TGCGCCAGCAGCTTGTATGAGGTAGGCGAGCAGTACTTC. Protein product: CASSLYEVGEQYF.

CDR3 in DNA: TGTGCCATCAGTGAGTCGTCAGGGAGCGGCTACACCTTC. This codes for CAISESSGSGYTF. This chain joins TRBV10-3 and TRBJ1-2; D perhaps matches TRBD1 (5 bases). The V gene's germline CDR1 is ENHRY and CDR2 SYGVKD. The germline V and J ends were trimmed by 0 bases and 8 bases, with 10 bases remaining between them. The CDR3 loop spans 13 amino acids.

The table lists this clone with a few counts. The chain carries TRBV7-3 and TRBJ2-7; weak D call: TRBD2 (6 bases). The germline V and J ends were trimmed by 5 bases and 0 bases, with 11 bases remaining between them. The CDR3 covers 14 residues. Germline CDR1 SGHTA, CDR2 FQGTGA. The CDR3 spells CASSPSGLSYEQYF. The DNA of the CDR3 is TGTGCCAGCAGCCCCTCGGGACTCTCCTACGAGCAGTACTTC. Combining the CDR3 with reference TRBV7-3 and TRBJ2-7 gives the whole variable domain GAGVSQTPSNKVTEKGKYVELRCDPISGHTALYWYRQSLGQGPEFLIYFQGTGAADDSGLPNDRFFAVRPEGSVSTLKIQRTERGDSAVYLCASSPSGLSYEQYFGPGTRLTVT.

This chain links TRBV2 with TRBJ2-3, with D perhaps being TRBD1 or TRBD2 (5 bases each). V gave up 1 base and J gave up 6 bases, with 5 bases separating them. The CDR3 is 12 residues long. CDR1 is SNHLY and CDR2 is FYNNEI in the germline V gene. The CDR3 protein is CASSEGGDTQYF. The CDR3 DNA follows: TGTGCCAGCAGTGAAGGGGGGGATACGCAGTATTTT.

This chain joins TRBV18 and TRBJ1-4; D ambiguous. The CDR3 is 16 residues long. Germline V gene lookup returns CDR1 KGHSH and CDR2 LQKENI. The ends were cut back, 5 bases at V and 6 bases at J, with 19 bases in the middle. In DNA form, the CDR3 reads TGTGCCAGCTCAGACGGTAGGCGGCGCTCGGATGAAAAACTGTTTTTT. It translates to CASSDGRRRSDEKLFF.

This clone was recorded a few times. A junction boundary mismatches the germline segment, possibly from a read error. V is TRBV29-1 and J is TRBJ1-2, with TRBD1 matching 7 bases. This CDR3 is built from 13 residues. Germline CDR1 SQVTM, CDR2 ANQGSEA. This CDR3 reads CSVEGRQGHGYTF. The CDR3 nucleotides read TGCAGCGTGGAAGGTAGACAGGGCCATGGCTACACCTTC. Together with reference TRBV29-1 and TRBJ1-2, the CDR3 gives the full variable domain: SAVISQKPSRDICQRGTSLTIQCQVDSQVTMMFWYRQQPGQSLTLIATANQGSEATYESGFVIDKFPISRPNLTFSTLTVSNMSPEDSSIYLCSVEGRQGHGYTFGSGTRLTVV.

The chain employs TRBV4-3 and TRBJ1-4; the match to TRBD1 covers 8 bases. J was trimmed by 7 bases and V by 2 bases; bases with no gene match: 21. The CDR3 is 20 amino acids. Per germline, CDR1 LGHNA and CDR2 YSLEER. CDR3 DNA sequence: TGCGCCAGCAGCCAAACCTATAGACAGGGGAGAAGGACTGGTACTGAAAAACTGTTTTTT. The encoded protein is CASSQTYRQGRRTGTEKLFF.

J is TRBJ1-2 and V is TRBV2, with D hard to call. In germline, CDR1 is SNHLY, CDR2 FYNNEI. The CDR3 runs 14 residues. The V end lost 6 bases, the J end lost 0 bases, and 11 bases lay between the germline ends. This CDR3 reads CASSDQAANYGYTF. In DNA, the CDR3 is TGTGCCAGCAGCGATCAGGCTGCTAACTATGGCTACACCTTC.

V gene TRBV7-9 combines with J gene TRBJ1-2; a weak D match, TRBD1 (6 bases). The CDR3 runs to 13 residues. V lost 0 bases and J 4 bases, leaving 6 bases between the germline ends. Germline CDR1 reads SEHNR; CDR2 reads FQNEAQ (reference sequence). This CDR3 reads CASSLAGGYGYTF. Written as DNA, the CDR3 is TGTGCCAGCAGCTTAGCAGGGGGCTATGGCTACACCTTC.

V is TRBV18 and J is TRBJ1-6; a weak D match, TRBD1 (6 bases). Trimming pared 3 bases from V and 3 bases from J, leaving 9 bases between. Germline loops: CDR1 KGHSH, CDR2 LQKENI. This CDR3 region has 15 residues. In DNA form, the CDR3 reads TGTGCCAGCTCACCCCCGACAGGCTATAATTCACCCCTCCACTTT. This sequence encodes CASSPPTGYNSPLHF.

The CDR3 DNA reads TGTGCCAGCAGTTACTCGACCTATGGCTACACCTTC. This codes for CASSYSTYGYTF. The chain combines TRBV6-2 or TRBV6-3 with TRBJ1-2; D unclear. The germline V gene encodes CDR1 MNHEY and CDR2 SVGEGT. The V end lost 0 bases, the J end lost 4 bases, and 3 bases lay between the germline ends. This CDR3 contains 12 residues.

A few counts support this clone. CDR3 DNA: TGCGCCAGCAGCTTGGGAATAGCGGGGCCCCTAGACGAGCAGTACTTC. This codes for CASSLGIAGPLDEQYF. This chain uses TRBV5-1 with TRBJ2-7; 8 positions agree with TRBD2. The germline gives CDR1 SGHRS, CDR2 YFSETQ. J was trimmed by 5 bases and V by 0 bases; bases with no gene match: 10. This CDR3 spans 16 amino acids.

This clone was detected only a few times. The J gene is TRBJ1-1, the V gene TRBV27; D perhaps matches TRBD1 (6 bases). Per germline, CDR1 MNHEY and CDR2 SMNVEV (reference sequence). This CDR3 spans 14 amino acids. Trimming took off 5 bases at V and 6 bases at J, with 16 bases between the two ends. The CDR3 loop is CASSLTGSLAEAFF. DNA of the CDR3: TGTGCCAGCAGTCTAACAGGGAGTCTGGCTGAAGCTTTCTTT.

In DNA form, the CDR3 reads TGTGCCAGCAGCTACGGGACAGGCGAGCAGTACTTC. This encodes CASSYGTGEQYF. The chain uses TRBV7-2 and TRBJ2-7, with 8 positions matching TRBD1. The CDR3 is made up of 12 amino acids. J lost 6 bases, V lost 4 bases, and 2 bases had no gene match. Germline CDR1 is SGHTA and CDR2 is FQGNSA.

This CDR3 reads CASSLSGANEKLFF. CDR3 sequence (DNA): TGTGCCAGCAGTTTGTCAGGGGCTAATGAAAAACTGTTTTTT. This sequence joins TRBV27 and TRBJ1-4; a weak D match, TRBD1 (6 bases). Trimming cost V 3 bases and J 3 bases, with 8 bases left between them. There are 14 residues in the CDR3. Germline lookup yields CDR1 MNHEY and CDR2 SMNVEV (reference sequence). The full variable domain, completed using reference TRBV27 and TRBJ1-4, is EAQVTQNPRYLITVTGKKLTVTCSQNMNHEYMSWYRQDPGLGLRQIYYSMNVEVTDKGDVPEGYKVSRKEKRNFPLILESPSPNQTSLYFCASSLSGANEKLFFGSGTQLSVL.

The chain combines TRBV7-2 with TRBJ1-4, with D perhaps matching TRBD1 (5 bases). Trimming took off 1 base at V and 6 bases at J, with 15 bases between the two ends. The CDR3 loop spans 16 amino acids. The germline gives CDR1 SGHTA, CDR2 FQGNSA. The CDR3 sequence: CASSLVGRGVYEKLFF. CDR3 coding DNA: TGTGCCAGCAGCTTAGTGGGACGGGGGGTATATGAAAAACTGTTTTTT.

This clone was recorded only once. The chain couples TRBV29-1 to TRBJ1-2; no clear D gene. CDR1 and CDR2 (germline): SQVTM, ANQGSEA. The V gene lost 2 bases and the J gene lost 2 bases, with 3 bases spanning the gap. This CDR3 is 11 amino acids long. The CDR3 loop is CSVEPNYGYTF. CDR3 DNA: TGCAGCGTTGAACCGAACTATGGCTACACCTTC.

The chain recombines TRBV12-5 with TRBJ1-5; tentatively, D is TRBD1 (6 bases). This CDR3 has 14 residues. The V end was cut by 3 bases, the J end by 0 bases, with 6 bases between. CDR1 LGHNT and CDR2 FRNRAP come from the germline V gene. CDR3 nucleotide sequence: TGTGCTAGTGGTTTAGGGGGTAGCAATCAGCCCCAGCATTTT. Amino acids: CASGLGGSNQPQHF.

The rearrangement joins TRBV18 to TRBJ2-7, with 10 bases fitting TRBD1. The CDR3 totals 14 residues. The V segment lost 4 bases and the J segment 3 bases; nucleotides outside the gene matches: 3. Germline V lookup: CDR1 KGHSH, CDR2 LQKENI. The DNA for the CDR3 is TGTGCCAGCTCACACGGGACAGGGGACTACGAGCAGTACTTC. Its translation is CASSHGTGDYEQYF. The full variable domain, in which reference TRBV18 and TRBJ2-7 provide the parts outside the CDR3, is NAGVMQNPRHLVRRRGQEARLRCSPMKGHSHVYWYRQLPEEGLKFMVYLQKENIIDESGMPKERFSAEFPKEGPSILRIQQVVRGDSAAYFCASSHGTGDYEQYFGPGTRLTVT.

V usage is TRBV2 and J usage is TRBJ1-2, with 7 bases identical to TRBD1. J was trimmed by 5 bases and V by 8 bases; bases with no gene match: 8. The V gene's germline CDR1 is SNHLY and CDR2 FYNNEI. The CDR3 totals 13 residues. The CDR3 DNA is TGTGCCAGCCACCCCGGGACAGAGTATGGCTACACCTTC. Translation gives CASHPGTEYGYTF.

This clone was observed a handful of times. This chain uses TRBV18 with TRBJ1-5; 7 bases fit TRBD1. CDR1 and CDR2 (germline): KGHSH, LQKENI. V trimming: 3 bases; J trimming: 7 bases; junction bases outside the gene matches: 6. The CDR3 is made up of 14 amino acids. CDR3: CASSPGQGGQPQHF. The CDR3 DNA reads TGTGCCAGCTCACCTGGCCAGGGGGGCCAGCCCCAGCATTTT.

V is TRBV5-4 and J is TRBJ1-2; D remains ambiguous. Per the germline V gene, CDR1 is SGHNT and CDR2 is YYREEE (reference sequence). This CDR3 has 15 amino acids. The V end was cut by 0 bases, the J end by 7 bases, with 16 bases between. CDR3 DNA: TGTGCCAGCAGCTTGGAGGGAATGGCATTCGGTGGCTACACCTTC. Its translation: CASSLEGMAFGGYTF.

This chain uses TRBV6-5 with TRBJ1-1, with a possible D match to TRBD1 (6 bases). Trimming removed 6 bases at V and 1 base at J, with 9 bases between. Germline CDR1 is MNHEY and CDR2 is SVGAGI. The length of the CDR3 is 13 residues. CDR3 in amino acids: CASRLQGNTEAFF. The CDR3 nucleotides read TGTGCCAGCAGGTTACAGGGGAACACTGAAGCTTTCTTT.

This clone was observed a single time. This sequence joins TRBV27 and TRBJ1-1, with 9 bases identical to TRBD1. Trimming cost V 6 bases and J 2 bases; bases outside gene matches: 7. This CDR3 contains 15 residues. Germline CDR1 and CDR2: MNHEY and SMNVEV (reference sequence). The CDR3: CASRGRTGANTEAFF. As DNA, the CDR3 is TGTGCCAGCAGAGGTCGGACAGGGGCAAACACTGAAGCTTTCTTT.

This clone was observed a handful of times. This chain links TRBV6-6 with TRBJ1-1, with D possibly being TRBD1 (6 bases). V was trimmed by 4 bases and J by 5 bases, leaving 17 bases between them. Germline CDR1 and CDR2: MNHNY and SVGAGI (reference sequence). CDR3 length equals 15 residues. The CDR3 DNA reads as TGTGCCAGCAGTTCTACGGAGGGGGGTGGGACTGAAGCTTTCTTT. Amino acids: CASSSTEGGGTEAFF.

The V call is TRBV29-1, the J call TRBJ2-7; D is unclear. V lost 6 bases and J 2 bases, leaving 14 bases between the germline ends. This CDR3 has 13 amino acids. CDR1 is SQVTM and CDR2 is ANQGSEA in the germline V gene. The CDR3 bases are TGCAGCGTATTTACGGCAAATCCCTACGAGCAGTACTTC. It yields the protein CSVFTANPYEQYF.